This entry concerns a single TCR beta chain. Repertoires were generated with immunoSEQ multiplex PCR, while TCRdb's copy carries only in-frame clones and drops some. Among some 250,000 clones listed, around 85% were seen once. This entry is derived from a study of blood T cell repertoires in COVID-19. As for the study in general: PBMCs, B-cell-depleted T cells, or T cells provided the cDNA or gDNA that made up the material.

Sequenced material: peripheral blood. The receptor was derived from a woman in her 30s who had recovered from COVID-19.

This CDR3 reads CASSPSQGGGVHEQYF. CDR3 in DNA: TGCGCCAGCAGCCCCTCACAGGGAGGGGGGGTCCACGAGCAGTACTTC. The chain is built from TRBV5-1 and TRBJ2-7; a weak D match, TRBD2 (7 bases). Per germline, CDR1 SGHRS and CDR2 YFSETQ. The CDR3 covers 16 residues. Trimming stripped 4 bases from V and 5 bases from J, with 22 bases between.